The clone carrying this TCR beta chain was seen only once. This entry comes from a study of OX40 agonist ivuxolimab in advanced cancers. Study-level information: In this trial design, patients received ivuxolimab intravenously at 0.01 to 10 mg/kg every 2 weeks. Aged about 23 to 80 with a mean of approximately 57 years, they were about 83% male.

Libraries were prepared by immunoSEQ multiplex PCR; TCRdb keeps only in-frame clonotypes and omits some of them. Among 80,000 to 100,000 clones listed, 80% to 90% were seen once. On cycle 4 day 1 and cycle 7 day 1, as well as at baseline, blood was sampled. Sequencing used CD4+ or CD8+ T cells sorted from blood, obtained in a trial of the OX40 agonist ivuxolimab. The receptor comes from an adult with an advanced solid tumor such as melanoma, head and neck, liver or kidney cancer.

The CDR3 nucleotides read TGTGCCAGCAGCTTGGCAAATTACGAGCAGTACTTC. It codes for CASSLANYEQYF. This rearrangement joins TRBV5-6 to TRBJ2-7; the D is unclear. The CDR3 is made up of 12 amino acids. The ends were cut back, 0 bases at V and 4 bases at J, with 5 bases in the middle. Germline CDR1 is SGHDT and CDR2 is YYEEEE.